The 14 T cell receptor beta chains below were found in one sample sequenced in a study of T cell repertoires in ileal Crohn's disease (dated by TCRdb to between 2018 and 2020). Library generation was performed with the immunoSEQ multiplex PCR assay. This immuneACCESS table, as held by TCRdb, lists in-frame sequences with V and J called but not all clones. Of the missing ones, under half trace to an unresolved V gene in checked studies; the others have no known cause. Recorded for this sample are over 11,000 clones; 70% to 85% of them occurred a single time. The ten largest account for 6% to 6.5% of the sample. Sequencing input: ileal tissue. These receptors originate from an adult with Crohn's disease.

This clone has only one observation. The chain links TRBV19 to TRBJ2-1; TRBD2 agrees at 9 bases. V was pared by 4 bases and J by 7 bases, with 14 bases of the junction left unmatched. This CDR3 has 17 residues. Germline V gene lookup returns CDR1 LNHDA and CDR2 SQIVND (reference sequence). CDR3 nucleotide sequence: TGTGCCAGTAGTAAGTTGGCGACGACTAGCGGTTCGAATGAGCAGTTCTTC. Encoded protein: CASSKLATTSGSNEQFF.

The chain has TRBV4-1 and TRBJ1-1; D call uncertain. Between the trimmed V and J ends, which lost 1 base and 0 bases, there was a span of 12 bases. The germline gives CDR1 MGHRA, CDR2 YSYEKL. CDR3 length: 16 amino acids. Here the CDR3 DNA reads TGCGCCAGCAGCCAAGTCCCCCGCGACATGAACACTGAAGCTTTCTTT. This sequence encodes CASSQVPRDMNTEAFF.

This clone was seen a handful of times. The chain recombines TRBV9 with TRBJ2-1; no clear D. V lost 3 bases and J lost 8, with 9 bases in between. Germline CDR1 and CDR2: SGDLS and YYNGEE. The CDR3 has 12 residues. CDR3 sequence: CASSAYLDEQFF. The CDR3 nucleotides are TGTGCCAGCAGCGCCTACTTGGATGAGCAGTTCTTC.

This clone appeared once. V is TRBV30 and J is TRBJ2-1; 9 bases fit TRBD2. V shed 0 bases and J 8 bases; nucleotides not matched to a gene: 5. Germline CDR1 reads GTSNPN; CDR2 reads SVGIG (reference sequence). The CDR3 contains 14 residues. The DNA of the CDR3 is TGTGCCTGGAGTGTACGCGGGAGGGGAGATGAGCAGTTCTTC. It encodes CAWSVRGRGDEQFF.

The rearrangement links TRBV2 to TRBJ2-1; D unclear. The CDR3 has 14 amino acids. CDR1 and CDR2 (germline): SNHLY, FYNNEI. Trimming took 0 bases from V and 9 from J, leaving 12 bases between them. The CDR3 DNA reads as TGTGCCAGCAGTGAAGCGGTCGTTACGGGTGAGCAGTTCTTC. Protein: CASSEAVVTGEQFF. Full variable domain (outside the CDR3, taken from reference TRBV2 and TRBJ2-1): EPEVTQTPSHQVTQMGQEVILRCVPISNHLYFYWYRQILGQKVEFLVSFYNNEISEKSEIFDDQFSVERPDGSNFTLKIRSTKLEDSAMYFCASSEAVVTGEQFFGPGTRLTVL.

This clone was recorded only once. One end of the junction varies from germline; a read error may be responsible. The chain is built from TRBV2 and TRBJ2-1; D possibly corresponds to TRBD2 (5 bases). Germline assignment: CDR1 SNHLY and CDR2 FYNNEI. This CDR3 region has 15 residues. The CDR3 spells CASKASGISHNEQFF. DNA for the CDR3: TGTGCCAGCAAGGCAAGCGGAATCTCCCACAATGAGCAGTTCTTC.

This chain joins TRBV19 and TRBJ1-2, with 11 bases that match TRBD1. Trimming removed 3 bases from V and 7 bases from J; junction bases left unmatched: 13. Germline V CDR1 and CDR2: LNHDA, SQIVND (reference sequence). This CDR3 is built from 17 residues. The chain's CDR3 is CASSMGGTGGSPSGYTF. CDR3 nucleotides: TGTGCCAGTAGTATGGGCGGGACAGGGGGATCTCCTTCTGGCTACACCTTC.

The chain links TRBV18 to TRBJ2-7, with 9 bases matching TRBD1. The CDR3 runs to 15 residues. J was trimmed by 3 bases and V by 3 bases; bases with no gene match: 6. Germline assignment: CDR1 KGHSH and CDR2 LQKENI. CDR3 DNA sequence: TGTGCCAGCTCACCTCGGGACAGGGCAAACTACGAGCAGTACTTC. Translation gives CASSPRDRANYEQYF.

The rearrangement joins TRBV30 to TRBJ2-5; TRBD2 might be the D (5 bases). This CDR3 spans 11 amino acids. Germline-derived CDR1 and CDR2 are GTSNPN and SVGIG (reference sequence). V lost 8 bases and J lost 5, with 12 bases in between. The CDR3 sequence: CAVEVWETQYF. DNA for the CDR3: TGTGCCGTGGAGGTGTGGGAGACCCAGTACTTC.

The chain carries TRBV7-9 and TRBJ2-7; TRBD2 agrees at 12 bases. Germline values: CDR1 SEHNR, CDR2 FQNEAQ (reference sequence). The CDR3 sequence is 17 residues long. With V trimmed by 5 bases and J by 2 bases, 10 bases remained unmatched. For the CDR3, the DNA is TGTGCCAGCAGCCCCTGGGAACTAGCGGGAGGCCCCTACGAGCAGTACTTC. This encodes CASSPWELAGGPYEQYF.

V is TRBV5-1 and J is TRBJ2-7; 9 nucleotides match TRBD2. The trim removed 0 bases at V and 2 bases at J, leaving 12 bases unmatched. CDR1 and CDR2 (germline): SGHRS, YFSETQ. This CDR3 comprises 18 residues. CDR3 region: CASSLAPSGIGSAYEQYF. The CDR3 nucleotides read TGCGCCAGCAGCTTGGCACCTAGCGGGATTGGTTCGGCCTACGAGCAGTACTTC.

The rearrangement uses TRBV6-4 and TRBJ1-2; D not certain. Germline loops: CDR1 MRHNA, CDR2 SNTAGT. V lost 0 bases, J lost 5 bases, and 4 bases lay in between. This CDR3 spans 12 amino acids. The CDR3, as DNA: TGTGCCAGCAGTGACTCCCATTATGGCTACACCTTC. Amino acid sequence: CASSDSHYGYTF.

The V call is TRBV5-4, the J call TRBJ2-7; 9 bases fit TRBD1. Looked up from germline, CDR1 is SGHNT and CDR2 is YYREEE (reference sequence). J lost 4 bases, V lost 0 bases, and 8 bases had no gene match. The CDR3 runs 16 residues. Here the CDR3 reads CASSLVSTGGRYEQYF. Here the CDR3 DNA reads TGTGCCAGCAGCTTGGTATCCACAGGGGGCAGGTACGAGCAGTACTTC.

The chain joins TRBV6-1 to TRBJ1-1, with D uncertain. In germline, CDR1 is MNHNS, CDR2 SASEGT. The CDR3 contains 15 residues. Deletions cut 6 bases from V and 0 bases from J, with 14 bases between. The CDR3 region has the DNA TGTGCCAGCAGGCTCGCGGCGGGTGTGAACACTGAAGCTTTCTTT. This translates into CASRLAAGVNTEAFF.